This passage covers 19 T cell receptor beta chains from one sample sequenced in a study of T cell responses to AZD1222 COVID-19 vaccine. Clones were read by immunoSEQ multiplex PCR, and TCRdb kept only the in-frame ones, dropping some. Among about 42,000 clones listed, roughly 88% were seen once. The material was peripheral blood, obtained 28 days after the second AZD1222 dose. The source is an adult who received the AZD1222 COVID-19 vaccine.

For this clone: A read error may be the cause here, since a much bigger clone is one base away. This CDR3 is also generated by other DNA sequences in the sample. Here the CDR3 DNA reads TGTGCCAGCAGCCCAACGGGGGACACTGAAGCTTTCTTT. Translating gives CASSPTGDTEAFF. This chain connects TRBV7-9 to TRBJ1-1; TRBD1 is a possible D gene (5 bases). The CDR3 has 13 amino acids. Trimming stripped 5 bases from V and 3 bases from J, with 10 bases between. From germline, CDR1 is SEHNR and CDR2 FQNEAQ (reference sequence). The variable domain in full, with the rest retrieved from reference TRBV7-9 and TRBJ1-1, is DTGVSQNPRHKITKRGQNVTFRCDPISEHNRLYWYRQTLGQGPEFLTYFQNEAQLEKSRLLSDRFSAERPKGSFSTLEIQRTEQGDSAMYLCASSPTGDTEAFFGQGTRLTVV.

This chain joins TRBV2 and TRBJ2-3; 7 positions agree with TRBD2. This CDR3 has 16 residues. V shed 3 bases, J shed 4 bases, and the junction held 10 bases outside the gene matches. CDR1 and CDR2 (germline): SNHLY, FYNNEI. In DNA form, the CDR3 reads TGTGCCAGCAGTGATGTCTTGGGGGGGTGGTCAGATACGCAGTATTTT. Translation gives CASSDVLGGWSDTQYF.

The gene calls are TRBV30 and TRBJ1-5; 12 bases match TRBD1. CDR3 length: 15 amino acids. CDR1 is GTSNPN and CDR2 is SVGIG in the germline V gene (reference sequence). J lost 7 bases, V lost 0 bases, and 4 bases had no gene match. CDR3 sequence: CAWSVPGQGAQPQHF. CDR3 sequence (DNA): TGTGCCTGGAGTGTACCGGGACAGGGGGCCCAGCCCCAGCATTTT.

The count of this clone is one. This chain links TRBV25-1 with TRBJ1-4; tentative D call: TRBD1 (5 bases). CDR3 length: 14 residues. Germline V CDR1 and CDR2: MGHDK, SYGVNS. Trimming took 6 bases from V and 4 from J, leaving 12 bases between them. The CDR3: CASSQGGNNEKLFF. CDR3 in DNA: TGTGCCAGCAGCCAGGGTGGTAATAATGAAAAACTGTTTTTT.

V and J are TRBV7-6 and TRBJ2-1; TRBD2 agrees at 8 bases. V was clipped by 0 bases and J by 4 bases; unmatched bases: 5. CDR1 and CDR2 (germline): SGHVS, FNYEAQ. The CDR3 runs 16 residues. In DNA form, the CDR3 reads TGTGCCAGCAGCTTAGCGCGGGTAGCGGGGTACAATGAGCAGTTCTTC. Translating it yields CASSLARVAGYNEQFF.

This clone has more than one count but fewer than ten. The CDR3 DNA sequence: TGTGCCAGCAGCGTCTCGGACAGGGGGTCCGAGCAGTACTTC. Protein: CASSVSDRGSEQYF. The V gene is TRBV9, the J gene TRBJ2-7; TRBD1 aligns across 10 bases. The CDR3 is 14 residues long. J was trimmed by 6 bases and V by 2 bases; bases with no gene match: 5. The germline gives CDR1 SGDLS, CDR2 YYNGEE.

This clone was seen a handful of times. As DNA, the CDR3 is TGTGCCAGCAGCCCCTCCGGGACGAATAGGAACGGGGAGCTGTTTTTT. It is translated as CASSPSGTNRNGELFF. V usage is TRBV9 and J usage is TRBJ2-2, with D possibly called TRBD1 or TRBD2 (5 bases each). V shed 4 bases and J shed 7 bases, with 20 bases lying between them. CDR1 and CDR2 (germline): SGDLS, YYNGEE. The CDR3 is 16 amino acids.

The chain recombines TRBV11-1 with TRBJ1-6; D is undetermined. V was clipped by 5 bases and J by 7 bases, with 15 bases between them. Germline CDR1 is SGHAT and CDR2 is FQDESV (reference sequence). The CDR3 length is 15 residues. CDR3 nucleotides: TGTGCCAGCAGCCCCACCGGTTCCGGGAATTCACCCCTCCACTTT. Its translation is CASSPTGSGNSPLHF.

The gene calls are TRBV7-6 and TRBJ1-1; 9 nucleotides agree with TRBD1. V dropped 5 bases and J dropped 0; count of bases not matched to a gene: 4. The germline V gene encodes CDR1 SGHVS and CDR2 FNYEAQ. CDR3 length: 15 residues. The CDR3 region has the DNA TGTGCCAGCAGCGCGGGACAGGGCATGAACACTGAAGCTTTCTTT. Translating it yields CASSAGQGMNTEAFF. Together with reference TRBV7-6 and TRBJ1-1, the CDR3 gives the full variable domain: GAGVSQSPRYKVTKRGQDVALRCDPISGHVSLYWYRQALGQGPEFLTYFNYEAQQDKSGLPNDRFSAERPEGSISTLTIQRTEQRDSAMYRCASSAGQGMNTEAFFGQGTRLTVV.

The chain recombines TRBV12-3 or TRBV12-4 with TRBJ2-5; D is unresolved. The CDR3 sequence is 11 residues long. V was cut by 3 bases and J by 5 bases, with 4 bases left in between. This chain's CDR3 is CASSFGETQYF. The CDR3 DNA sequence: TGTGCCAGCAGTTTCGGGGAGACCCAGTACTTC.

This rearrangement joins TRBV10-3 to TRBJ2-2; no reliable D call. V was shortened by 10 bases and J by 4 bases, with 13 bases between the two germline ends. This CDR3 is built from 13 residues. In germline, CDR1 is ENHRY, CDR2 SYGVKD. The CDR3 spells CATRTLGTGELFF. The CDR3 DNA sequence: TGTGCCACCCGAACTCTTGGCACCGGGGAGCTGTTTTTT.

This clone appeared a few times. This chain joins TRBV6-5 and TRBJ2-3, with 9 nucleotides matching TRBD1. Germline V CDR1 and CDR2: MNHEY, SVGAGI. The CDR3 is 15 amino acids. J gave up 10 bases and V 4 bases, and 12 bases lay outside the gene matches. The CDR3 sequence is CASSSGQGQSPPQYF. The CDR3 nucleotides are TGTGCCAGCAGTTCAGGACAGGGGCAATCCCCTCCGCAGTATTTT.

CDR3: CASSFWDRRQETQYF. Written as DNA, the CDR3 is TGTGCCAGCAGCTTCTGGGATAGACGCCAAGAGACCCAGTACTTC. The rearrangement links TRBV5-6 to TRBJ2-5, with no clear D. The V gene's germline CDR1 is SGHDT and CDR2 YYEEEE. The CDR3 sequence is 15 residues long. V lost 2 bases and J lost 1, with 12 bases in between.

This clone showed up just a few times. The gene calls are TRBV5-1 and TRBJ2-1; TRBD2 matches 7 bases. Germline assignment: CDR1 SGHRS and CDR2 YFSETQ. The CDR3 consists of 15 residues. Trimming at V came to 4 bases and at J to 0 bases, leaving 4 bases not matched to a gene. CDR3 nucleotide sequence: TGCGCCAGCAGCCTCGGGAGGAGCTCCTACAATGAGCAGTTCTTC. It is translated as CASSLGRSSYNEQFF. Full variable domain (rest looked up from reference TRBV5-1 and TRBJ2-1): KAGVTQTPRYLIKTRGQQVTLSCSPISGHRSVSWYQQTPGQGLQFLFEYFSETQRNKGNFPGRFSGRQFSNSRSEMNVSTLELGDSALYLCASSLGRSSYNEQFFGPGTRLTVL.

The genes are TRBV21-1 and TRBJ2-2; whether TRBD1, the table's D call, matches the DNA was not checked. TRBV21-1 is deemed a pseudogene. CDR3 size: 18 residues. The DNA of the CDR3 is TGTGCCAGCAGCAATGAATCTTGGGACAGATCATTTCCCGGGGAGCTGTTTTTT. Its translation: CASSNESWDRSFPGELFF.

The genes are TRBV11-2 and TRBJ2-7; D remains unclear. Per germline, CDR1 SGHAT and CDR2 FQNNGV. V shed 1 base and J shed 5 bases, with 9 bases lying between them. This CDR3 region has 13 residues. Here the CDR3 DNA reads TGTGCCAGCAGCTTAGCAAGGGTCAACGAGCAGTACTTC. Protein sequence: CASSLARVNEQYF.

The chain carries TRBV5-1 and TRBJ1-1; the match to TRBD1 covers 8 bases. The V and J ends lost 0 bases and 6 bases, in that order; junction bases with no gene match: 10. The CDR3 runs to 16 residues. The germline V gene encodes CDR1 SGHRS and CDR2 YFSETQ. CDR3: CASSLGQGLPGAEAFF. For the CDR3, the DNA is TGCGCCAGCAGCTTGGGACAGGGGCTCCCTGGGGCTGAAGCTTTCTTT. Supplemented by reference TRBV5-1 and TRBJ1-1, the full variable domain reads KAGVTQTPRYLIKTRGQQVTLSCSPISGHRSVSWYQQTPGQGLQFLFEYFSETQRNKGNFPGRFSGRQFSNSRSEMNVSTLELGDSALYLCASSLGQGLPGAEAFFGQGTRLTVV.

The CDR3 nucleotides are TGCAGTGCTAGTACAGGGGTTACTGGGGCCAACGTCCTGACTTTC. This encodes CSASTGVTGANVLTF. The chain carries TRBV20-1 and TRBJ2-6; 7 nucleotides align to TRBD1. In germline, CDR1 is DFQATT, CDR2 SNEGSKA (reference sequence). This CDR3 is 15 amino acids long. After removal of 3 bases from V and 2 bases from J, the junction contained 4 bases not matched to a gene.

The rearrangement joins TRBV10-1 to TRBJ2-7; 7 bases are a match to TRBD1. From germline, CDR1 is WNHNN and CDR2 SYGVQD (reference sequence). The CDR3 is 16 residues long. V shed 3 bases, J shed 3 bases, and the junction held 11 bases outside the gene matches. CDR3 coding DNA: TGCGCCAGCAGTGATTCCAGACAGGGAGTGCTCTACGAGCAGTACTTC. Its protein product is CASSDSRQGVLYEQYF.